This TCR beta chain is drawn from a study of cytomegalovirus exposure and HLA in healthy donors. Study-level findings and limits: Confirmation in vitro established that three CMV-associated chains were specific for CMV antigens.

Of note for this clone: What it binds is not known.

The CDR3 is made up of 13 amino acids. Germline CDR1 MGHRA, CDR2 YSYEKL. Trimming stripped 4 bases from V and 5 bases from J, with 11 bases between. Use of 60 Vbeta and 13 Jbeta primers characterized the PCR. Sequencing used immunoSEQ multiplex PCR; TCRdb keeps in-frame clones, though not all of them. The sample includes 110,000 or so clones, 69% of them seen just once. The V call is TRBV4-1, the J call TRBJ2-5; D gene ambiguous. This TCR derives from a woman in her 70s in good health and CMV-seropositive. Sequenced sample: PBMCs. CDR3: CASSRLEMETQYF. The CDR3 nucleotides read TGCGCCAGCAGCCGGCTGGAGATGGAGACCCAGTACTTC.